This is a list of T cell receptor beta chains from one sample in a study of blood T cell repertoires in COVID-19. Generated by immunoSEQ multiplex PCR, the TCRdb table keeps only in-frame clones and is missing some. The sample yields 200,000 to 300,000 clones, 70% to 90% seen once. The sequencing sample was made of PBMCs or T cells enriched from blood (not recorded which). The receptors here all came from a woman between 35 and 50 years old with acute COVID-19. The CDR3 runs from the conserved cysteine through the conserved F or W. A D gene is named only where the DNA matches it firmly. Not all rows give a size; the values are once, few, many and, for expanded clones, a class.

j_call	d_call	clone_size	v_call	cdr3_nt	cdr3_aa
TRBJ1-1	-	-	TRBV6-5	TGTGCCAGCAGACCCCAGACAGCGTCGAACACTGAAGCTTTCTTT	CASRPQTASNTEAFF
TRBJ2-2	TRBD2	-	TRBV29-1	TGCAGCGTCGTCCCGGGACTAGCGGGGTCGGGGGAGCTGTTTTTT	CSVVPGLAGSGELFF
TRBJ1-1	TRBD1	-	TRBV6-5	TGTGCCAGCAGTTCCCGGGACAGGGGTTCCACTGAAGCTTTCTTT	CASSSRDRGSTEAFF
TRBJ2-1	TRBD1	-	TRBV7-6	TGTGCCAGCAGCTTAACCCCGCAAATTTTCGGACAGGGGGCAGGGAATGAGCAGTTCTTC	CASSLTPQIFGQGAGNEQFF
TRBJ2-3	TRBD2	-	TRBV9	TGTGCCAGCAGCCCCCGATGGACTAGCGGACCCAGCACAGATACGCAGTATTTT	CASSPRWTSGPSTDTQYF
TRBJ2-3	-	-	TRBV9	TGTGCCAGCAGCGCCATTGGACAGCCTGGCACAGATACGCAGTATTTT	CASSAIGQPGTDTQYF
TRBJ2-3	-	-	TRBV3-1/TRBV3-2	TGTGCCAGCAGCACTAGACCAAAAGATACGCAGTATTTT	CASSTRPKDTQYF
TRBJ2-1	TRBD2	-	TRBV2	TGTGCCAGCAGTGACCGGGACTACCAGCAGTTCTTC	CASSDRDYQQFF
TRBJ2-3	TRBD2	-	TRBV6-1	TGTGCCAGCAGTGAAGCGGGAGGGAGCACAGATACGCAGTATTTT	CASSEAGGSTDTQYF
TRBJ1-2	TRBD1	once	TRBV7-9	TGTGCCAGCAGCCTGGGACAGGGGGCCAGCTATGGCTACACCTTC	CASSLGQGASYGYTF